This T cell receptor beta chain was sequenced during a study of chemoradiotherapy in HPV16-positive cancers. Study-level results: During treatment, candidate HPV-specific clones and E7-related motifs expanded in tumor.

V gave up 7 bases and J gave up 1 base, with 16 bases separating them. This CDR3 has 15 residues. Using immunoSEQ multiplex PCR, the repertoire was profiled, and TCRdb retains in-frame clones only, with some absent. The sample yields some 19,000 clones, 84% seen once. With respect to this clone: The antigen is unknown.

This sequence was found in a human donor with HPV-associated anogenital cancer. The sample was blood, taken from a patient who underwent chemoradiotherapy. V usage is TRBV23-1 and J usage is TRBJ2-5, with D perhaps being TRBD1 or TRBD2 (5 bases each). TRBV23-1 falls under the ORF class, with uncertain function. The CDR3 reads CASTLGPGFQETQYF. DNA for the CDR3: TGCGCCAGCACCCTGGGACCGGGATTCCAAGAGACCCAGTACTTC.